Listed below are T cell receptor beta chains from one sample, sequenced in a study of beta chain features in type 1 diabetes. TCRdb's table, derived via immunoSEQ multiplex PCR, lists solely in-frame clones and lacks some. The data hold about 170,000 clones, with about 7.8% observed a single time. Sequencing used central memory CD4+ T cells from blood. These TCRs come from a woman aged 40 to 50 with type 1 diabetes. Each CDR3 is given with its conserved first and last residue. The order of the fields is J gene, V gene, clone size, D gene, CDR3 DNA, CDR3 protein. The D gene is left open where the match is weak. The listing skips clone size in some rows; elsewhere it reads once, few, many or a size class.

TRBJ2-5 TRBV5-4 few TRBD1 TGTGCCAGCAGCTTGCATGGGGGACAGGGAGGGGAGACCCAGTACTTC CASSLHGGQGGETQYF
TRBJ1-1 TRBV13 few - TGTGCCAGCGTGACTTTTGGAGGGGACACTGAAGCTTTCTTT CASVTFGGDTEAFF
TRBJ2-3 TRBV4-1 - - TGTGCCAGCAGCCAAGATTGGGGGGAGAGCACAGATACGCAGTATTTT CASSQDWGESTDTQYF
TRBJ1-4 TRBV11-2 many - TGTGCCAGCAGAGAACAGGGAGTCGAAAAACTGTTTTTT CASREQGVEKLFF
TRBJ2-1 TRBV4-1 many TRBD2 TGCGCCAGCAGCGCTCTCAGCGGGGCGGGGAATGAGCAGTTCTTC CASSALSGAGNEQFF
TRBJ2-5 TRBV20-1 few - TGCTCCGAAGGCAGGGCAGAGACCCAGTACTTC CSEGRAETQYF
TRBJ2-2 TRBV4-3 many - TGCGCCAGCAGCCAAGAAAGCCATAACACCGGGGAGCTGTTTTTT CASSQESHNTGELFF
TRBJ1-2 TRBV6-6 - - TGTGCCAGCAGTTACTCGGGGGACTGGGGTGGCTACACCTTC CASSYSGDWGGYTF
TRBJ2-3 TRBV11-2 - - TGTGCCAGCAGCTTAGAGGTGGGCAACCCGAGCACAGATACGCAGTATTTT CASSLEVGNPSTDTQYF
TRBJ1-1 TRBV27 - - TGTGCCAGCAGTTTACGGAGGAACACTGAAGCTTTCTTT CASSLRRNTEAFF
TRBJ2-1 TRBV4-3 few - TGCGCCAGCAGCCATGGGGGGAATGAGCAGTTCTTC CASSHGGNEQFF
TRBJ1-1 TRBV11-2 few - TGTGCCAGCAGCTTAGACCAGATCGTACAGGGCAAAGCTTTCTTT CASSLDQIVQGKAFF
TRBJ1-2 TRBV4-3 - - TGCGCCAGCAGCCAAGATGGGGGGAATGGCTATGGCTACACCTTC CASSQDGGNGYGYTF
TRBJ1-2 TRBV5-6 - - TGTGCCAGCAGCTTGGAGGGGCTTAGCTATGGCTACACCTTC CASSLEGLSYGYTF
TRBJ2-5 TRBV9 many TRBD1 TGTGCCAGCAGCGCCGGGACAGGGACCCAAGAGACCCAGTACTTC CASSAGTGTQETQYF
TRBJ2-1 TRBV9 few TRBD2 TGTGCCAGCAGCGTAGTCGGGACTAGCGGGAGGGCCGTCCACAATGAGCAGTTCTTC CASSVVGTSGRAVHNEQFF
TRBJ2-1 TRBV7-2 few - TGTGCCAGCAGACCTAGCATAACTACCTACAATGAGCAGTTCTTC CASRPSITTYNEQFF
TRBJ2-5 TRBV5-1 - TRBD2 TGCGCCAGCAGCTTGTTGAGCGGGGCCTTGGGAGAGACCCAGTACTTC CASSLLSGALGETQYF
TRBJ2-2 TRBV7-8 many - TGTGCCAGCAGCTTCTCCAGAACCACCGGGGAGCTGTTTTTT CASSFSRTTGELFF
TRBJ1-2 TRBV2 - TRBD1 TGTGCCAGCAGCTTGACAGGGGGCGCGGAAGGCTACACCTTC CASSLTGGAEGYTF
TRBJ1-3 TRBV7-9 - TRBD1 TGTGCCAGCAGTCTACAGGGGCGTGGAAACACCATATATTTT CASSLQGRGNTIYF
TRBJ2-1 TRBV28 few TRBD2 TGTGCCAGCAGTTTAGGCGGGAGCTACAATGAGCAGTTCTTC CASSLGGSYNEQFF
TRBJ2-5 TRBV29-1 few TRBD1 TGCAGCGTTTACACCGGGACAGGGGGTGTCTCGGCCCAGTACTTC CSVYTGTGGVSAQYF
TRBJ1-1 TRBV18 many - TGTGCCAGCTCACCACTGGAGATGAACACTGAAGCTTTCTTT CASSPLEMNTEAFF
TRBJ1-1 TRBV7-2 - - TGTGCCAGCAGCTTGGGCCAGGTGAACACTGAAGCTTTCTTT CASSLGQVNTEAFF
TRBJ2-5 TRBV29-1 many - TGCAGCGTTCGCACACCGGGGAACCAAGAGACCCAGTACTTC CSVRTPGNQETQYF
TRBJ1-2 TRBV23-1 - - TGCGCCAACAGTGGTCCCCGACAGGAGTTCTATGGCTACACCTTC CANSGPRQEFYGYTF
TRBJ1-1 TRBV5-1 few - TGCGCCAGCAGCTGGGGCGGCGATGAAGCTTTCTTT CASSWGGDEAFF
TRBJ2-7 TRBV15 - - TGTGCCACCAGCAGAGGCTCTCAGGAAGGGAGAGGGGAGCAGTACTTC CATSRGSQEGRGEQYF
TRBJ1-5 TRBV13 few TRBD1 TGTGCCAGCAGCGTAACAGGGGGCGGCAATCAGCCCCAGCATTTT CASSVTGGGNQPQHF
TRBJ1-5 TRBV28 few - TGTGCCAGCAGTCCCCGACCCTCGCTGGGCGGGAATCAGCCCCAGCATTTT CASSPRPSLGGNQPQHF
TRBJ2-1 TRBV27 few TRBD1 TGTGCCAGCAGTTTAGTCCGGACAGGCCTCGATGAGCAGTTCTTC CASSLVRTGLDEQFF
TRBJ2-6 TRBV11-2 - - TGTGCCAGCACTCGGGGCTCTGGGGCCAACGTCCTGACTTTC CASTRGSGANVLTF
TRBJ2-5 TRBV27 few TRBD2 TGTGCCAGCAGTGGAGCGGGAGTCGGAGAGACCCAGTACTTC CASSGAGVGETQYF
TRBJ1-2 TRBV19 few - TGTGCCAGTTGGGACATAGACTATGGCTACACCTTC CASWDIDYGYTF
TRBJ1-3 TRBV6-1 few - TGTGCCAGCAGATCGTCGGGATCTGGAAACACCATATATTTT CASRSSGSGNTIYF
TRBJ2-7 TRBV29-1 few TRBD2 TGCAGCGTTGCTAGCGGGCCTCTTCCCTCCTACGAGCAGTACTTC CSVASGPLPSYEQYF
TRBJ2-3 TRBV5-1 few - TGCGCCAGCAGCTTGGGGGCATCCTCTAGCACAGATACGCAGTATTTT CASSLGASSSTDTQYF
TRBJ1-4 TRBV28 - - TGTGCCAGCAGTCCCGCACAGGGAGCGGCTGAAAAACTGTTTTTT CASSPAQGAAEKLFF
TRBJ1-2 TRBV7-2 - TRBD1 TGTGCCAGCAGTCGGGACAGAAACTATGGCTACACCTTC CASSRDRNYGYTF
TRBJ1-5 TRBV9 - - TGTGCCAGCAGCGTGGGCAGGGGAGACCATCAGCCCCAGCATTTT CASSVGRGDHQPQHF